The present T cell receptor (beta chain) was sequenced within a study of control samples from healthy donors and cancer patients. The germline CDR1 and CDR2 sequences are SGHDN and FVKESK. Trimming took 4 bases from V and 4 from J, leaving 7 bases between them. The CDR3 length is 13 residues. The repertoire was sequenced with immunoSEQ multiplex PCR; TCRdb's copy has only in-frame clones and lacks some. The top ten clones hold 10% to 15% of a sample with about 270,000 clones, approximately 80% of them seen once. The sequenced material came from PBMCs. This receptor was identified in a woman aged 60-75 years with lung cancer. This sequence joins TRBV14 and TRBJ2-2; D remains unclear. CDR3 bases: TGTGCCAGCAGCCGGCCGATCACCGGGGAGCTGTTTTTT. Amino acids: CASSRPITGELFF.